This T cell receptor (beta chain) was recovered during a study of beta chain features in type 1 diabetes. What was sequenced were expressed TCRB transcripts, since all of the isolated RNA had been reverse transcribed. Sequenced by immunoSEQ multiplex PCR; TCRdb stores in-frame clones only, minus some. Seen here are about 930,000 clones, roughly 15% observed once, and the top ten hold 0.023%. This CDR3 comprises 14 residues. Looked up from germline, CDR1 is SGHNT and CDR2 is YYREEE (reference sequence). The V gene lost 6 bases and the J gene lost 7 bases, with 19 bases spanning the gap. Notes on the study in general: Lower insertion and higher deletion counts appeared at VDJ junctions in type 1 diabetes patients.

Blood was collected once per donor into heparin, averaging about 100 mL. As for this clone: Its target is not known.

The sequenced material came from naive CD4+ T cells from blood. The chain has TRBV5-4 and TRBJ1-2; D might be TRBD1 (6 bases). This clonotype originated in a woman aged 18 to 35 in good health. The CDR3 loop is CASTHPRGISGYTF. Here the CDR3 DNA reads TGTGCCAGCACCCACCCAAGGGGGATATCTGGCTACACCTTC.